A single T cell receptor (beta chain) is shown here with its context. Its antigen is unknown. This entry is derived from a study of cytotoxic CD8 clonotypes in ibrutinib-treated CLL. Findings of the study overall: Clonality grew at ibrutinib response; at progression, it decreased back toward baseline.

Sequencing used immunoSEQ multiplex PCR; TCRdb keeps in-frame clones, though not all of them. The sample carries nearly 300,000 clones, more than 70% recorded once. This clonotype was sampled from a human donor with chronic lymphocytic leukemia. Sequenced material: PBMCs, taken at disease progression, from a patient treated with ibrutinib.

The CDR3 coding sequence is TGTGCCAGCAGCCGAGACAGGGGAGTTTCACCCCTCCACTTT. This translates into CASSRDRGVSPLHF. This chain connects TRBV14 to TRBJ1-6, with 8 bases matching TRBD1. Germline V CDR1 and CDR2: SGHDN, FVKESK. The junction had 5 bases not matched to a gene; V was cut back by 4 bases and J by 9 bases. This CDR3 contains 14 residues.